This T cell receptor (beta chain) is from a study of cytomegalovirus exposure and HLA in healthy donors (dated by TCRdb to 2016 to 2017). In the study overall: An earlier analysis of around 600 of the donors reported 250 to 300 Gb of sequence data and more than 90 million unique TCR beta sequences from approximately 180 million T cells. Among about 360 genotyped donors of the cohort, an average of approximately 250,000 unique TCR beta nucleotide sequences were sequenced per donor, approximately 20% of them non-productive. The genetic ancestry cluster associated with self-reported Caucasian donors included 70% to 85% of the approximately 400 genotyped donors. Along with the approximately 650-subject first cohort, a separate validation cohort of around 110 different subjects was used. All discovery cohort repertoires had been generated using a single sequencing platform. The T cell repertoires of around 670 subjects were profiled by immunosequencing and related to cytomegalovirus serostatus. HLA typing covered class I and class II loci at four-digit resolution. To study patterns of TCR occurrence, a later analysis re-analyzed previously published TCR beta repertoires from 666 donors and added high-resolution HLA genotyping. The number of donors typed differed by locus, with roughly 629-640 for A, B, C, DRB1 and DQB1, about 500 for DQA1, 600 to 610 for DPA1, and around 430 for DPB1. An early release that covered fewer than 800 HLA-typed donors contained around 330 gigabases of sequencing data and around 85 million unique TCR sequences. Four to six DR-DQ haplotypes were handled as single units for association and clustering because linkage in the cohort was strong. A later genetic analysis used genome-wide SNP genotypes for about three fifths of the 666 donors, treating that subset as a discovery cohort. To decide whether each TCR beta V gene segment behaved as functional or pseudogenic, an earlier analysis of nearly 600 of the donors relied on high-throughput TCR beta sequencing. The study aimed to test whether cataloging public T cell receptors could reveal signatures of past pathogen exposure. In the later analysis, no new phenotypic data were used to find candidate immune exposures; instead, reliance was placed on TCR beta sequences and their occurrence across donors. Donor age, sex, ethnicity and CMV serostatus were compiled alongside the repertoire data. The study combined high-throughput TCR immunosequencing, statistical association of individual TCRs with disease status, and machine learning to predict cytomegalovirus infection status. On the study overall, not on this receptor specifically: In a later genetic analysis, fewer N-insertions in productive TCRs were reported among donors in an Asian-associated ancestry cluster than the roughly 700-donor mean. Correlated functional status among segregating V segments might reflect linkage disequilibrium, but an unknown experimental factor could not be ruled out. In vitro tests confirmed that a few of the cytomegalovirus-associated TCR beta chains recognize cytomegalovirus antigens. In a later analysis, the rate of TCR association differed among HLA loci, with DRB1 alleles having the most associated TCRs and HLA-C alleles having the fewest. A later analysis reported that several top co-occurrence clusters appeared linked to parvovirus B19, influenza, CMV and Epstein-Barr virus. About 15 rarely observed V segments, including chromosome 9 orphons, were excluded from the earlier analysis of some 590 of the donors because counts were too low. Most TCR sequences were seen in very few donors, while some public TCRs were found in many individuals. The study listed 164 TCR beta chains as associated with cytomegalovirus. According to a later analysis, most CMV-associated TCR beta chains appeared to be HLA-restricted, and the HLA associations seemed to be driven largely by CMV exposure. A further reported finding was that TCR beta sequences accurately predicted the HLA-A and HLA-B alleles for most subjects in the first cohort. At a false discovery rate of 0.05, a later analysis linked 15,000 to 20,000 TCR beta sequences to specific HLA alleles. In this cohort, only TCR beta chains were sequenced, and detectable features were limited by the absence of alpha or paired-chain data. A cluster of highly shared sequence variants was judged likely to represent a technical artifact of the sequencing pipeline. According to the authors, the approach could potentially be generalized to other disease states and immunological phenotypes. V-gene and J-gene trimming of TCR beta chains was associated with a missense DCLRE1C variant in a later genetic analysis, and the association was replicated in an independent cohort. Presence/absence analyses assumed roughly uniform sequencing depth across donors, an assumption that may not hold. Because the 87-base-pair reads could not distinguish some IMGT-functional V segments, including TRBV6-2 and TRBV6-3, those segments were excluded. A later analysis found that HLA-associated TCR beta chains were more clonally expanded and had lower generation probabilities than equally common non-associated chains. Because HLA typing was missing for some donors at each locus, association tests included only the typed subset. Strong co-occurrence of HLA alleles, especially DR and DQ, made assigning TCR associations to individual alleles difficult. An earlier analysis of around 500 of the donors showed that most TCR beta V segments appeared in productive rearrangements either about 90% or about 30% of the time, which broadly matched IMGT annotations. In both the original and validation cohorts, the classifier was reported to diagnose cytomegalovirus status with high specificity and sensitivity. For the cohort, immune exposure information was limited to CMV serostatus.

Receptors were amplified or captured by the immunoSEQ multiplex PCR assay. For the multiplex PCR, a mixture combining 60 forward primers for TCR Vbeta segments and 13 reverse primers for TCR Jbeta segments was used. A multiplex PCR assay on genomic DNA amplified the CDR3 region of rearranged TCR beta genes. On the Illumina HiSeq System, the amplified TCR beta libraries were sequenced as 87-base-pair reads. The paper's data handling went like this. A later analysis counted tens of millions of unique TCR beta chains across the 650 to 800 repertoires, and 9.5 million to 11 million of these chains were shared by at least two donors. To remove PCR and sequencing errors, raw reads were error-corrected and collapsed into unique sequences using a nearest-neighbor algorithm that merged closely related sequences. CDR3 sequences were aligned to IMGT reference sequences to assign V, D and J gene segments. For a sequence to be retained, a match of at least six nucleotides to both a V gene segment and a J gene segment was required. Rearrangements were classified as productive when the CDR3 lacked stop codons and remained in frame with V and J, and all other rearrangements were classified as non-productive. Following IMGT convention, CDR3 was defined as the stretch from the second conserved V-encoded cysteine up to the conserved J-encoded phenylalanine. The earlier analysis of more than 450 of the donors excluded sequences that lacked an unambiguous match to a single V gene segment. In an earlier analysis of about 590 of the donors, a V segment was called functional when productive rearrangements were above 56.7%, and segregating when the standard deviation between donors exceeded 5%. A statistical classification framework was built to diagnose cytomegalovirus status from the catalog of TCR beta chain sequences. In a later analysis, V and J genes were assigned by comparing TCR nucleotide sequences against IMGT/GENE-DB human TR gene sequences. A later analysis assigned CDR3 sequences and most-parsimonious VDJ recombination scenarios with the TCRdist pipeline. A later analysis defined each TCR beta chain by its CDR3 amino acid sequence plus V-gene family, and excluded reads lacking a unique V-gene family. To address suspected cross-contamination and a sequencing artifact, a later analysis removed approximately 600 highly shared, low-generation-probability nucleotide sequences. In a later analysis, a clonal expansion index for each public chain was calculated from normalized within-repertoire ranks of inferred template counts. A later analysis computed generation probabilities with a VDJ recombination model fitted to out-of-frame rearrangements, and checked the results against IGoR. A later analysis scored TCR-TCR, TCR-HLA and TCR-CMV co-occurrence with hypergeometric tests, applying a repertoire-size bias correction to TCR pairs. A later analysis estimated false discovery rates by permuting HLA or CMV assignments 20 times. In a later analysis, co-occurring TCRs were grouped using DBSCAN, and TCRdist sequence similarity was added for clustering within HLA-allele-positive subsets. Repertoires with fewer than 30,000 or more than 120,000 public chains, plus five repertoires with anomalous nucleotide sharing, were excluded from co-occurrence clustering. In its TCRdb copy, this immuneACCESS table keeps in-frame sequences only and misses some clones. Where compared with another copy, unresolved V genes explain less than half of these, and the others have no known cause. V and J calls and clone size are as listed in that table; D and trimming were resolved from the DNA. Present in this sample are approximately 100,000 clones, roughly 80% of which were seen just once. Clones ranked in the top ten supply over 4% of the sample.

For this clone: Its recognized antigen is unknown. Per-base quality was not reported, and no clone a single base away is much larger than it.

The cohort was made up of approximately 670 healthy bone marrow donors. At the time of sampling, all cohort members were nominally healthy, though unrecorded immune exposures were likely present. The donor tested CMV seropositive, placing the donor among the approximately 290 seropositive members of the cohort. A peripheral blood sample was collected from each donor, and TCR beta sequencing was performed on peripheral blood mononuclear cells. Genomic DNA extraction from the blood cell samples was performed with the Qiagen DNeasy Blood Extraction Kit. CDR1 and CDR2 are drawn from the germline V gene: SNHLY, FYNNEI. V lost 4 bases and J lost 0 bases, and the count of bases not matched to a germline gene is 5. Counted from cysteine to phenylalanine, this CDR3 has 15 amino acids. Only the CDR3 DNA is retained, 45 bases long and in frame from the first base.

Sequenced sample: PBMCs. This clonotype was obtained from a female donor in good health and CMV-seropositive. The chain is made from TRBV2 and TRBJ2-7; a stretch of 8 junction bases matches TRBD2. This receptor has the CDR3 CASSGASGYSYEQYF. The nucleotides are TGTGCCAGCAGTGGGGCTAGCGGGTACTCCTACGAGCAGTACTTC.